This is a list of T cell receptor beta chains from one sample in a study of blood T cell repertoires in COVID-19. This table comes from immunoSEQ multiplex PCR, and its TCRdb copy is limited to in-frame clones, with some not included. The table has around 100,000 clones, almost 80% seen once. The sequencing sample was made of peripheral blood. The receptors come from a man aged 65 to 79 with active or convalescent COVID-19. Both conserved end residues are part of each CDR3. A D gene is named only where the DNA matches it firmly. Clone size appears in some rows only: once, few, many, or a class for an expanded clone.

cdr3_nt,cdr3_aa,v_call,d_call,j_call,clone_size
TGTGCCAGCAGCTTAGGGAGAGCGGGGGGTTACAATGAGCAGTTCTTC,CASSLGRAGGYNEQFF,TRBV7-2,TRBD2,TRBJ2-1,-
TGTGCCACCAGCAGAGAACTTGCCACAGATACGCAGTATTTT,CATSRELATDTQYF,TRBV15,-,TRBJ2-3,-
TGCGCCAGCAGCTTGCAGCCTACTAGCTCCTACAATGAGCAGTTCTTC,CASSLQPTSSYNEQFF,TRBV5-1,-,TRBJ2-1,-
TGTGCCAGTAGTACAGGGGGCTCTGACGCTTTCTTT,CASSTGGSDAFF,TRBV19,TRBD1,TRBJ1-1,once
TGTGCCAGCAGCGAGGGACAGGGAGGAGGGGCCAACGTCCTGACTTTC,CASSEGQGGGANVLTF,TRBV9,TRBD1,TRBJ2-6,-
TGTGCCAGCAGCCAAGAGGAAGAAGGGACTAGCGTGGAATCAGATACGCAGTATTTT,CASSQEEEGTSVESDTQYF,TRBV3-1/TRBV3-2,TRBD2,TRBJ2-3,-
TGCGCCAGCAGCTTGTCAATCCAGGGGGGCCCGGATACGCAGTATTTT,CASSLSIQGGPDTQYF,TRBV5-1,-,TRBJ2-3,-
TGTGCCACCAGTGCCGGGACAGGGTATGGCTACACCTTC,CATSAGTGYGYTF,TRBV24-1,TRBD1,TRBJ1-2,-
TGCAGCGTGGGGGAGGGAAGTGAAAAACTGTTTTTT,CSVGEGSEKLFF,TRBV29-1,-,TRBJ1-4,-
TGCGCCAGCAGCCAAGAGACGACTAGCGGTTCCTACGAGCAGTACTTC,CASSQETTSGSYEQYF,TRBV4-1,TRBD2,TRBJ2-7,-
TGTGCCAGCAGCCCCCTGGGACAGTCAGATACGCAGTATTTT,CASSPLGQSDTQYF,TRBV7-3,TRBD1,TRBJ2-3,many
TGTGCCAGCTCACCACCGGGACTAGCGGGATCCCAAGAGACCCAGTACTTC,CASSPPGLAGSQETQYF,TRBV18,TRBD2,TRBJ2-5,once
TGTGCCAGCAGTTTAAACGAACGGGACGAGCAGTACTTC,CASSLNERDEQYF,TRBV12-3/TRBV12-4,-,TRBJ2-7,-
TGTGCCAGCAGCCAAGATTACAGTGACTATTTGCAGTACTTC,CASSQDYSDYLQYF,TRBV14,-,TRBJ2-7,-